This TCR beta chain was profiled in a study of shared clonotypes between healthy human individuals. Germline V gives CDR1 SGHKS, CDR2 YYEKEE (reference sequence). The V end lost 6 bases, the J end lost 0 bases, and 12 bases lay between the germline ends. The CDR3 sequence is 14 residues long. Sequenced by immunoSEQ multiplex PCR; TCRdb stores in-frame clones only, minus some. The top ten hold about 1.5% of the sample, which has under 1,100,000 clones, 65% to 75% seen once. The sample consisted of memory CD4+ T cells sorted from blood. Regarding subset: CD45RA-negative fraction. The sequence derives from a man between 18 and 35 years old in good health. V is TRBV5-5 and J is TRBJ1-1; D unresolved. The CDR3 spells CASTLGLMNTEAFF. CDR3 DNA sequence: TGTGCCAGCACCCTTGGACTGATGAACACTGAAGCTTTCTTT. Using reference TRBV5-5 and TRBJ1-1 for the parts outside the CDR3, the full variable domain is DAGVTQSPTHLIKTRGQQVTLRCSPISGHKSVSWYQQVLGQGPQFIFQYYEKEERGRGNFPDRFSARQFPNYSSELNVNALLLGDSALYLCASTLGLMNTEAFFGQGTRLTVV.